The rows below give T cell receptor beta chains drawn from one sample of a study of control samples from healthy donors and cancer patients. Sequencing used immunoSEQ multiplex PCR; TCRdb keeps in-frame clones, though not all of them. This sample has tens of thousands of clones; under 95% occur once, and the top ten carry roughly 1.3%. The sequenced material came from PBMCs. The receptors were sampled from a woman in her 40s with lung cancer. CDR3s include the opening cysteine and the closing phenylalanine or tryptophan. A D gene is named only where the DNA matches it firmly. Size values are once, few and many counts, or a class for expanded clones, and some rows have none.

V,J,size,D,DNA,CDR3
TRBV11-2,TRBJ2-7,NA,NA,TGTGCCAGCAGCTTAGAGGGGTTCGGGGAGCAGTACTTC,CASSLEGFGEQYF
TRBV19,TRBJ2-3,NA,NA,TGTGCCAGTAGTAAGAGGACTGAGGGTACGCAGTATTTT,CASSKRTEGTQYF
TRBV7-9,TRBJ2-2,NA,NA,TGTGCCAGCAGCCCTCAAGGCAGGAACACCGGGGAGCTGTTTTTT,CASSPQGRNTGELFF
TRBV11-2,TRBJ1-1,NA,TRBD1,TGTGCCAGCAGCCAATGGGACAGTATGAACACTGAAGCTTTCTTT,CASSQWDSMNTEAFF
TRBV5-6,TRBJ2-5,NA,NA,TGTGCCAGCAGCTTGGAGTGGGACACCAAGACCCAGTACTTC,CASSLEWDTKTQYF
TRBV5-5,TRBJ1-1,NA,NA,TGTGCCAGCAGCCGTCACACAGGGCAAGTCAACACTGAAGCTTTCTTT,CASSRHTGQVNTEAFF
TRBV5-5,TRBJ1-1,NA,NA,TGTGCCAGCAGCTTCGGGGTGCACGCTGAAGCTTTCTTT,CASSFGVHAEAFF
TRBV5-1,TRBJ2-1,NA,TRBD1,TGCGCCAGCAGCCCGGGACAGGGTACTGAGCAGTTCTTC,CASSPGQGTEQFF
TRBV7-3,TRBJ2-7,once,TRBD2,TGTGCCAGCAGCCCGGGACTAGCGGGGGGGCCTAACGAGCAGTACTTC,CASSPGLAGGPNEQYF
TRBV19,TRBJ1-1,NA,NA,TGTGCCAGTAGTATCCGAGGCATCGCAGGGGACACTGAAGCTTTCTTT,CASSIRGIAGDTEAFF
TRBV5-1,TRBJ2-5,NA,NA,TGCGCCAGCAGCCCCGCGCCCCCGGTCGAGACCCAGTACTTC,CASSPAPPVETQYF
TRBV3-1/TRBV3-2,TRBJ2-1,NA,TRBD1,TGTGCCAGCAGCCCTCTAGGACAGGGAGCTACCTACAATGAGCAGTTCTTC,CASSPLGQGATYNEQFF
TRBV5-4,TRBJ1-2,NA,NA,TGTGCCAGCAGCTTGGACGGCTCCTCTTGGGGCTACACCTTC,CASSLDGSSWGYTF
TRBV6-5,TRBJ1-2,NA,NA,TGTGCCAGCAACCCCGGGGGGGGTGGCTACACCTTC,CASNPGGGGYTF
TRBV7-9,TRBJ2-7,NA,NA,TGTGCCAGCAGCCACCCCGCGGCCTCAGGCGACGAGCAGTACTTC,CASSHPAASGDEQYF
TRBV2,TRBJ2-3,NA,NA,TGTGCCACCCTCCTTGGGCCGGACACAGATACGCAGTATTTT,CATLLGPDTDTQYF
TRBV5-4,TRBJ2-4,NA,NA,TGTGCCAGCAGCGGCGGGACAAACATTCAGTACTTC,CASSGGTNIQYF
TRBV18,TRBJ1-6,NA,TRBD1,TGTGCCAGCTCACCACCGGGACAGGGGGGTTCACCCCTCCACTTT,CASSPPGQGGSPLHF
TRBV4-2,TRBJ2-5,NA,NA,TGTGCCAGCAGCCAAGACGAGAGTCAAGAGACCCAGTACTTC,CASSQDESQETQYF
TRBV4-1,TRBJ1-4,NA,TRBD1,TGCGCCAGCAGCTACGGGACAGGGGAAGAAAAACTGTTTTTT,CASSYGTGEEKLFF
TRBV5-1,TRBJ2-6,NA,TRBD1,TGCGCCAGCAGCTTGGGTTTACCGGGACAGGGGTTCGCTGGGGCCAACGTCCTGACTTTC,CASSLGLPGQGFAGANVLTF
TRBV7-6,TRBJ1-2,NA,NA,TGTGCCAGCAGCTTAGTGGGGGGGGAATCGGACTATGGCTACACCTTC,CASSLVGGESDYGYTF
TRBV24-1,TRBJ1-3,few,NA,TGTGCCACCCCACAGGCCTCTGGAAACACCATATATTTT,CATPQASGNTIYF